Listed below are T cell receptor beta chains from one sample, sequenced in a study of cytomegalovirus exposure and HLA in healthy donors. Produced via immunoSEQ multiplex PCR; TCRdb's table is partial and in-frame only. The table lists some 100,000 clones, roughly three quarters of them singletons. Source material: PBMCs. The source is a woman between 45 and 65 years old in good health and CMV-seropositive. The conserved cysteine and the conserved F or W are not part of the CDR3 here.

V gene: TRBV28; J gene: TRBJ2-7; CDR3 protein: ASSSVSSGGSYEQY
V gene: TRBV6-1; J gene: TRBJ1-3; CDR3 protein: ASSDGVGNTIY
V gene: TRBV20-1; J gene: TRBJ1-6; CDR3 protein: SARGGGPLH
V gene: TRBV11-2; J gene: TRBJ2-3; CDR3 protein: ASSPWQSGGTDTQY
V gene: TRBV18; J gene: TRBJ1-2; CDR3 protein: ASSPLSGEEGYT
V gene: TRBV19; J gene: TRBJ2-7; CDR3 protein: ASSIGTGVGEEY
V gene: TRBV5-1; J gene: TRBJ1-1; CDR3 protein: ASSENAGTLNTEAF
V gene: TRBV5-5; J gene: TRBJ2-3; CDR3 protein: ASSPSGSTDTQY
V gene: TRBV15; J gene: TRBJ1-2; CDR3 protein: ATSSPGSGGYT
V gene: TRBV11-2; J gene: TRBJ2-2; CDR3 protein: ASSLLGIGELF
V gene: TRBV7-9; J gene: TRBJ2-2; CDR3 protein: ASSRVAANTGELF
V gene: TRBV5-1; J gene: TRBJ2-3; CDR3 protein: ASSSGPTSAYTDTQY
V gene: TRBV7-9; J gene: TRBJ1-2; CDR3 protein: ASSLGDRGDYGYT
V gene: TRBV7-7; J gene: TRBJ2-5; CDR3 protein: ASSTAGTGLQETQY
V gene: TRBV7-9; J gene: TRBJ1-2; CDR3 protein: ASRTFAGGPPYGYT
V gene: TRBV6-1; J gene: TRBJ2-7; CDR3 protein: ASSAGTGGYEQY
V gene: TRBV7-9; J gene: TRBJ1-5; CDR3 protein: SSSMGQGSFPNQPQH
V gene: TRBV19; J gene: TRBJ2-2; CDR3 protein: ASSMNRYTGELF
V gene: TRBV6-5; J gene: TRBJ2-7; CDR3 protein: ASSYGAQGPYYEQY
V gene: TRBV7-9; J gene: TRBJ2-7; CDR3 protein: ASSWGTGPSYEQY
V gene: TRBV4-1; J gene: TRBJ2-1; CDR3 protein: ASRQAGNEQF
V gene: TRBV10-2; J gene: TRBJ2-1; CDR3 protein: ASRRQGSLVLNEQF
V gene: TRBV6-1; J gene: TRBJ1-1; CDR3 protein: ASRDTGGTEAF
V gene: TRBV15; J gene: TRBJ1-3; CDR3 protein: ATSREGGFSGNTIY
V gene: TRBV6-5; J gene: TRBJ2-7; CDR3 protein: ASSIQGLTYEQY
V gene: TRBV5-1; J gene: TRBJ1-1; CDR3 protein: ASSPPTGVNTEAF
V gene: TRBV12-5; J gene: TRBJ2-5; CDR3 protein: ASNRGTSGGLWETQY
V gene: TRBV5-5; J gene: TRBJ1-2; CDR3 protein: ASSLVLSEIGYT
V gene: TRBV15; J gene: TRBJ2-4; CDR3 protein: ATSRDRRPPGNIQY
V gene: TRBV19; J gene: TRBJ1-6; CDR3 protein: ASSATGIHSPLH
V gene: TRBV6-1; J gene: TRBJ2-7; CDR3 protein: ASSGSGTSGGSYEQY
V gene: TRBV6-5; J gene: TRBJ1-4; CDR3 protein: ASSYPGEKLF
V gene: TRBV11-2; J gene: TRBJ2-3; CDR3 protein: ASSLEDLKGGTQY
V gene: TRBV2; J gene: TRBJ1-1; CDR3 protein: ASRGDRTEEDQAF
V gene: TRBV5-1; J gene: TRBJ2-5; CDR3 protein: ASPLDRAKTQY
V gene: TRBV5-3; J gene: TRBJ2-7; CDR3 protein: ARTKVGTGKTYEQY
V gene: TRBV4-1; J gene: TRBJ2-5; CDR3 protein: ASSQLAVGGETQY
V gene: TRBV6-1; J gene: TRBJ2-1; CDR3 protein: ASSEYGTANEQF
V gene: TRBV6-5; J gene: TRBJ1-1; CDR3 protein: ASTRGANTEAF
V gene: TRBV27; J gene: TRBJ1-4; CDR3 protein: ASRPDRGPGNEKLF
V gene: TRBV7-7; J gene: TRBJ2-7; CDR3 protein: ASSLESSYEQY
V gene: TRBV7-2; J gene: TRBJ2-3; CDR3 protein: ASSLTTRDTQY
V gene: TRBV6-5; J gene: TRBJ1-1; CDR3 protein: ASRRTGGVEAF
V gene: TRBV5-6; J gene: TRBJ1-2; CDR3 protein: ASSLAGYGYT
V gene: TRBV6-5; J gene: TRBJ1-1; CDR3 protein: ASRVTVVTEAF
V gene: TRBV19; J gene: TRBJ2-2; CDR3 protein: ASSTGQGRTGELF
V gene: TRBV18; J gene: TRBJ2-5; CDR3 protein: ASSLATETQY
V gene: TRBV29-1; J gene: TRBJ2-2; CDR3 protein: SVSRTNTGELF
V gene: TRBV10-3; J gene: TRBJ1-4; CDR3 protein: AISEGRGLSEKLF
V gene: TRBV30; J gene: TRBJ1-1; CDR3 protein: AWGTLDEAF
V gene: TRBV7-3; J gene: TRBJ2-1; CDR3 protein: ASSLNGGNNNEQF
V gene: TRBV12-5; J gene: TRBJ2-1; CDR3 protein: VSSGRGFGNEQF
V gene: TRBV7-2; J gene: TRBJ1-2; CDR3 protein: ASSSGGQSYGYT
V gene: TRBV18; J gene: TRBJ1-5; CDR3 protein: ASSPPGTGGNQPQH
V gene: TRBV19; J gene: TRBJ1-5; CDR3 protein: ASSIWSSNQPQH
V gene: TRBV29-1; J gene: TRBJ1-3; CDR3 protein: SVVAGRGSGNTIY
V gene: TRBV30; J gene: TRBJ2-1; CDR3 protein: AWELGSRSSYNEQF
V gene: TRBV9; J gene: TRBJ2-1; CDR3 protein: ASSVVGQSYNEQF